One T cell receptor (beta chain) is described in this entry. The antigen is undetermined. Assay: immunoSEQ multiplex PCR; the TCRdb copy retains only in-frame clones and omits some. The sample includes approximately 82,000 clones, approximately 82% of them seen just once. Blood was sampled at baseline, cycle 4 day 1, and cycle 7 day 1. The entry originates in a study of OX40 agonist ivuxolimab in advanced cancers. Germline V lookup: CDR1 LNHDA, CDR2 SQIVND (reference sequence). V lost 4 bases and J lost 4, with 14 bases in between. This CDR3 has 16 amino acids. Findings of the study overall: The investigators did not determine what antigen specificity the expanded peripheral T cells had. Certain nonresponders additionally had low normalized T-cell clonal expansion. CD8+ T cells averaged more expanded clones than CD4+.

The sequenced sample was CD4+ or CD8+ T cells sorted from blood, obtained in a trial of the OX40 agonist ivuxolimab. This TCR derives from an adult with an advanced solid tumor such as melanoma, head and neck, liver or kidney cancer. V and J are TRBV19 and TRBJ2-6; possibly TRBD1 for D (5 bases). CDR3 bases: TGTGCCAGTAGTACCCCCGTAGGGGCCGGGGCCAACGTCCTGACTTTC. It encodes CASSTPVGAGANVLTF.